The 27 T cell receptor beta chains below all came from one sample that was sequenced in a study of CD8+ T cells in alopecia areata. TCR sequencing used cDNA made by reverse transcription of extracted RNA. Only in-frame clones appear in the TCRdb table, and some are missing; sequencing was by immunoSEQ multiplex PCR. The sample holds some 150,000 clones, about 51% seen once. The material was CD8+ T cells sorted from blood, obtained at week 0. These receptors were obtained from a human donor with alopecia areata.

This chain uses TRBV4-1 with TRBJ2-1, with TRBD1 matching 7 bases. The germline gives CDR1 MGHRA, CDR2 YSYEKL. CDR3 size: 15 residues. Trimming took 0 bases from V and 5 from J; bases not matched to a gene: 4. The CDR3 DNA is TGCGCCAGCAGCCAAGAAGGACAGGTTCACAATGAGCAGTTCTTC. This codes for CASSQEGQVHNEQFF.

V and J are TRBV29-1 and TRBJ2-1; D assignment may be TRBD1 or TRBD2 (5 bases each). V gave up 3 bases and J gave up 0 bases, with 12 bases separating them. CDR1 is SQVTM and CDR2 is ANQGSEA in the germline V gene. This CDR3 is built from 15 residues. CDR3 sequence: CSVDEGKSSYNEQFF. The CDR3 DNA reads TGCAGCGTTGATGAGGGGAAGAGCTCCTACAATGAGCAGTTCTTC.

This chain uses TRBV10-2 with TRBJ2-7, with D possibly TRBD2 on 6 matching bases. Germline CDR1 reads WSHSY; CDR2 reads SAAADI. The ends were cut back, 0 bases at V and 11 bases at J, with 17 bases in the middle. This CDR3 comprises 14 residues. This CDR3 is CASSESFSGEEKYF. The CDR3 nucleotides are TGCGCCAGCAGTGAGTCCTTTTCGGGGGAGGAAAAGTACTTC.

In this sample, this clone turned up a few times. The chain has TRBV15 and TRBJ2-7, with D possibly being TRBD1 (6 bases). V lost 2 bases to trimming and J lost 7 bases, with 18 bases between them. Germline CDR1 LNHNV, CDR2 YYDKDF (reference sequence). The CDR3 sequence is 15 residues long. CDR3 bases: TGTGCCACCAGCAGATCTAGGGGACAAGGCGTTGAGCAGTACTTC. As protein: CATSRSRGQGVEQYF. Combining the CDR3 with reference TRBV15 and TRBJ2-7 gives the whole variable domain DAMVIQNPRYQVTQFGKPVTLSCSQTLNHNVMYWYQQKSSQAPKLLFHYYDKDFNNEADTPDNFQSRRPNTSFCFLDIRSPGLGDTAMYLCATSRSRGQGVEQYFGPGTRLTVT.

J is TRBJ1-1 and V is TRBV29-1; D gene unclear. CDR3 length equals 10 residues. V was clipped by 3 bases and J by 8 bases, with 7 bases between them. Germline V lookup: CDR1 SQVTM, CDR2 ANQGSEA. CDR3 loop: CSVEDPEAFF. The CDR3 DNA follows: TGCAGCGTTGAGGACCCCGAAGCTTTCTTT. The full variable domain, its missing parts supplied by reference TRBV29-1 and TRBJ1-1, is SAVISQKPSRDICQRGTSLTIQCQVDSQVTMMFWYRQQPGQSLTLIATANQGSEATYESGFVIDKFPISRPNLTFSTLTVSNMSPEDSSIYLCSVEDPEAFFGQGTRLTVV.

The CDR3 spells CAWKSRTDENYGYTF. In DNA, the CDR3 is TGTGCCTGGAAGTCGCGGACAGACGAAAACTATGGCTACACCTTC. V and J are TRBV30 and TRBJ1-2; tentatively, D is TRBD1 (6 bases). The germline V gene has CDR1 GTSNPN and CDR2 SVGIG (reference sequence). Trimming stripped 4 bases from V and 2 bases from J, with 17 bases between. The CDR3 is 15 residues long.

The V gene is TRBV7-2, the J gene TRBJ2-7; the D is unclear. Between the trimmed V and J ends, which lost 1 base and 3 bases, there was a span of 13 bases. The CDR3 totals 15 residues. Per germline, CDR1 SGHTA and CDR2 FQGNSA. The CDR3 DNA sequence: TGTGCCAGCAGCTTAGATCACAGCATCGTCTACGAGCAGTACTTC. This encodes CASSLDHSIVYEQYF.

V gene TRBV5-6 combines with J gene TRBJ1-5, with D unclear. Germline lookup yields CDR1 SGHDT and CDR2 YYEEEE. V was pared by 2 bases and J by 7 bases, with 7 bases between. The CDR3 loop spans 12 amino acids. The CDR3 nucleotides are TGTGCCAGCAGCTTTAGAGGGCAGCCCCAGCATTTT. Translated, it gives CASSFRGQPQHF.

This sequence joins TRBV30 and TRBJ2-1, with a possible D match to TRBD1 (6 bases). From germline, CDR1 is GTSNPN and CDR2 SVGIG (reference sequence). The CDR3 loop spans 13 amino acids. V was pared by 5 bases and J by 4 bases, with 12 bases between. CDR3 nucleotides: TGTGCCTGGGCTCATGGACAGTACAATGAGCAGTTCTTC. Translating it yields CAWAHGQYNEQFF.

The chain recombines TRBV7-3 with TRBJ1-1; D not resolved. The length of the CDR3 is 14 residues. CDR1 and CDR2 from the germline V gene are SGHTA and FQGTGA. V was trimmed by 5 bases and J by 8 bases, leaving 18 bases between them. This CDR3 reads CASSPRQVDGEAFF. CDR3 bases: TGTGCCAGCAGCCCTCGACAAGTGGACGGAGAAGCTTTCTTT.

The genes are TRBV7-9 and TRBJ1-2, with D maybe TRBD1 (5 bases). The CDR3 consists of 18 residues. The germline V gene has CDR1 SEHNR and CDR2 FQNEAQ (reference sequence). V was pared by 5 bases and J by 4 bases, with 26 bases between. CDR3 region: CASSKGKGPGETSYGYTF. In nucleotides, the CDR3 is TGTGCCAGCAGCAAGGGAAAGGGGCCCGGCGAGACTTCCTATGGCTACACCTTC.

The chain combines TRBV30 with TRBJ1-1; no firm D call. There are 12 residues in the CDR3. V lost 7 bases and J 3 bases, leaving 12 bases between the germline ends. CDR1 is GTSNPN and CDR2 is SVGIG in the germline V gene (reference sequence). CDR3 bases: TGTGCCTCGATAACGGCCTACACTGAAGCTTTCTTT. Amino acid sequence: CASITAYTEAFF.

This clone was recorded a few times. The chain employs TRBV13 and TRBJ2-1; 11 bases fit TRBD2. The germline V gene encodes CDR1 PRHDT and CDR2 FYEKMQ (reference sequence). This CDR3 spans 17 amino acids. J gave up 5 bases and V 2 bases, and 8 bases lay outside the gene matches. In nucleotides, the CDR3 is TGTGCCAGCAGCTTACCGACTAGCGGGGTAACGGACAATGAGCAGTTCTTC. It encodes CASSLPTSGVTDNEQFF.

This CDR3 is CARTQGYTGELFF. CDR3 sequence (DNA): TGTGCCCGTACACAGGGTTACACCGGGGAGCTGTTTTTT. This rearrangement joins TRBV30 to TRBJ2-2, with a possible D match to TRBD1 (6 bases). The germline V gene has CDR1 GTSNPN and CDR2 SVGIG (reference sequence). V was pared by 8 bases and J by 3 bases, with 13 bases between. The CDR3 sequence is 13 residues long.

Comment on this clone: The same CDR3 arises from other DNA sequences in this sample as well. The chain is built from TRBV30 and TRBJ2-7; a weak D match, TRBD2 (6 bases). Germline values: CDR1 GTSNPN, CDR2 SVGIG (reference sequence). V lost 3 bases, J lost 5 bases, and 8 bases lay in between. CDR3 length equals 11 residues. The CDR3 protein is CAWREGNEQYF. The DNA for the CDR3 is TGTGCCTGGAGGGAGGGGAACGAGCAGTACTTC.

V gene TRBV27 combines with J gene TRBJ2-7; perhaps TRBD2 as D (6 bases). Trimming removed 6 bases from V and 3 bases from J, with 18 bases in between. CDR3 length: 15 amino acids. Per germline, CDR1 MNHEY and CDR2 SMNVEV (reference sequence). The DNA for the CDR3 is TGTGCCAGCAGCCCGGAGGACTACCAAGGCTACGAGCAGTACTTC. It yields the protein CASSPEDYQGYEQYF.

This clone has just a few counts. This chain joins TRBV29-1 and TRBJ1-2; D is uncertain. The V end was cut by 0 bases, the J end by 7 bases, with 18 bases between. Germline CDR1 SQVTM, CDR2 ANQGSEA. CDR3 length: 15 residues. CDR3 in DNA: TGCAGCGTTGAAGATCCCCGCGGAAGGTTTTCTGGCTACACCTTC. This encodes CSVEDPRGRFSGYTF.

The CDR3 DNA is TGTGCCAGCAGCTTAGACCGACAGGGGTTCAATGAGCAGTTCTTC. Its translation: CASSLDRQGFNEQFF. The rearrangement joins TRBV7-8 to TRBJ2-1; 8 bases are shared with TRBD1. The V and J ends lost 1 base and 6 bases, in that order; junction bases with no gene match: 5. The germline CDR1 and CDR2 sequences are SGHVS and FQNEAQ. The CDR3 covers 15 residues.

The chain uses TRBV6-5 and TRBJ2-4, with TRBD2 as a possible D gene (7 bases). Trimming removed 8 bases from V and 7 bases from J, with 12 bases in between. Germline CDR1 MNHEY, CDR2 SVGAGI. The CDR3 is 12 amino acids. The CDR3 nucleotides are TGTGCCAGCGGGGGGGCTAAGAACATTCAGTACTTC. It encodes CASGGAKNIQYF.

The chain employs TRBV27 and TRBJ2-1; 9 bases are a match to TRBD1. This CDR3 comprises 16 residues. J was trimmed by 2 bases and V by 5 bases; bases with no gene match: 7. Looked up from germline, CDR1 is MNHEY and CDR2 is SMNVEV (reference sequence). CDR3: CASSTRQGGTYNEQFF. In DNA, the CDR3 is TGTGCCAGCAGTACAAGACAGGGGGGAACCTACAATGAGCAGTTCTTC.

Remarks on this clone: The sample carries other DNA sequences with the same CDR3. The rearrangement uses TRBV29-1 and TRBJ1-2, with 8 bases that match TRBD1. The V and J ends lost 5 bases and 5 bases, in that order; junction bases with no gene match: 4. Per the germline V gene, CDR1 is SQVTM and CDR2 is ANQGSEA. This CDR3 spans 12 amino acids. The CDR3 sequence is CSVLGQGYGYTF. The CDR3 DNA reads as TGCAGCGTTCTTGGACAGGGTTATGGCTACACCTTC.

The sample holds a few counts of this clone. The rearrangement joins TRBV11-1 to TRBJ2-1, with TRBD2 matching 9 bases. The CDR3 contains 16 residues. Germline trimming cut 9 bases from V and 2 bases from J; bases unmatched to any gene: 11. Germline V CDR1 and CDR2: SGHAT, FQDESV (reference sequence). Here the CDR3 reads CASAASGDVPYNEQFF. The CDR3 bases are TGTGCCAGTGCGGCTAGCGGGGATGTTCCCTACAATGAGCAGTTCTTC. The full variable domain, in which reference TRBV11-1 and TRBJ2-1 provide the parts outside the CDR3, is EAEVAQSPRYKITEKSQAVAFWCDPISGHATLYWYRQILGQGPELLVQFQDESVVDDSQLPKDRFSAERLKGVDSTLKIQPAELGDSAMYLCASAASGDVPYNEQFFGPGTRLTVL.

This chain connects TRBV7-6 to TRBJ2-6, with D unresolved. The CDR3 has 15 residues. The V gene lost 5 bases and the J gene lost 1 base, with 9 bases spanning the gap. Per germline, CDR1 SGHVS and CDR2 FNYEAQ. The CDR3, as DNA: TGTGCCAGCAGCCCCTCCGGGTCTGGGGCCAACGTCCTGACTTTC. Residues: CASSPSGSGANVLTF.

This clone has more than one count but fewer than ten. This CDR3 is also generated by other DNA sequences in the sample. The V call is TRBV29-1, the J call TRBJ2-7; D perhaps matches TRBD2 (6 bases). V shed 5 bases and J shed 1 base, with 15 bases lying between them. This CDR3 region has 14 residues. Germline values: CDR1 SQVTM, CDR2 ANQGSEA. This CDR3 is CSVLGGGDSYEQYF. In nucleotides, the CDR3 is TGCAGCGTTCTTGGCGGAGGGGATTCCTACGAGCAGTACTTC.

In DNA form, the CDR3 reads TGTGCCAGCAGTTCCGGAGGGAACAACGAGCAGTACTTC. Translation: CASSSGGNNEQYF. V and J are TRBV6-5 and TRBJ2-7, with D perhaps TRBD2 (6 bases). Per the germline V gene, CDR1 is MNHEY and CDR2 is SVGAGI. This CDR3 has 13 amino acids. Trimming pared 4 bases from V and 5 bases from J, leaving 12 bases between.

V gene TRBV23-1 combines with J gene TRBJ1-5; weak D call: TRBD1 (6 bases). TRBV23-1 is an open reading frame, and its role is uncertain. This CDR3 region has 19 residues. The V gene lost 0 bases and the J gene lost 3 bases, with 21 bases spanning the gap. Here the CDR3 reads CASSQSSGASLTTNQPQHF. The CDR3 DNA sequence: TGCGCCAGCAGTCAATCGTCAGGGGCGTCCCTCACCACCAATCAGCCCCAGCATTTT.

The CDR3 loop is CAWDIGQGIYEQYF. In nucleotides, the CDR3 is TGTGCCTGGGACATTGGCCAGGGAATTTACGAGCAGTACTTC. The chain is built from TRBV30 and TRBJ2-7, with D possibly TRBD1 on 5 matching bases. The germline V gene encodes CDR1 GTSNPN and CDR2 SVGIG (reference sequence). The V end lost 5 bases, the J end lost 4 bases, and 18 bases lay between the germline ends. CDR3 length: 14 amino acids.